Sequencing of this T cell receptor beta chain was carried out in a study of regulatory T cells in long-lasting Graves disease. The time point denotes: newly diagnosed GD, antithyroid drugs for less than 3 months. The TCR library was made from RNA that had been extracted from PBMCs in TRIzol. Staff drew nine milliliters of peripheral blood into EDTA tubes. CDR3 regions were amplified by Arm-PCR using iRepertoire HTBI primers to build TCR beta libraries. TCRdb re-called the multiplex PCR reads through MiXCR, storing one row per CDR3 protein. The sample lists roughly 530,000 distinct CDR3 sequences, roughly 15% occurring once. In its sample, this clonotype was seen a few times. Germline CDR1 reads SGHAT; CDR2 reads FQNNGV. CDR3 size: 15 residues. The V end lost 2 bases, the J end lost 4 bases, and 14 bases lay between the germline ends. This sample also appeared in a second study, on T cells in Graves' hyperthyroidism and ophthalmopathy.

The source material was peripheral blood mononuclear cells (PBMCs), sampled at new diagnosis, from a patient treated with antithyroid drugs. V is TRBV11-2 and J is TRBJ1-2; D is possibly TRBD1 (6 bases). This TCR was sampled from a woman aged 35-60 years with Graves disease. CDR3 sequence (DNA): TGTGCCAGCAGCTTAACGGGGGGCAGAACCTATGGCTACACCTTC. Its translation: CASSLTGGRTYGYTF.